The T cell receptor beta chain under discussion was sequenced for a study of T cell changes during pregnancy in multiple sclerosis. The table came from immunoSEQ multiplex PCR; TCRdb's copy has only in-frame clones and leaves some out. The sample records over 65,000 clones, roughly nine tenths being singletons. Trimming cost V 2 bases and J 3 bases, with 12 bases left between them. CDR1 is SGHKS and CDR2 is YYEKEE in the germline V gene (reference sequence). The CDR3 sequence is 15 residues long. The material was peripheral blood, obtained in the second trimester of pregnancy. This sequence was found in a female donor with multiple sclerosis, enrolled in a pregnancy study. The J gene is TRBJ1-5, the V gene TRBV5-5; D not certain. The CDR3 DNA sequence: TGTGCCAGCAGCTTTTCTCGTGGCCCCAATCAGCCCCAGCATTTT. As protein: CASSFSRGPNQPQHF.